This T cell receptor (beta chain) originates from a study of blood T cells in healthy people across ages. Study conclusions and caveats: Estimates based on one million T cells were treated as lower bounds.

Primers used in a second PCR of roughly 6 to 11 cycles were a sample-barcoded 5' primer and a J-beta primer mix. Each TCR beta cDNA got a 12-nucleotide random molecular identifier. Each CDR3 protein gets one entry after TCRdb re-called the 5' RACE reads with MiXCR. The repertoire consists of around 800,000 distinct CDR3 sequences, with around half occurring once and the leading ten covering about 38%. CDR1 is DFQATT, CDR2 SNEGSKA, per germline (reference sequence). V was pared by 7 bases and J by 0 bases, with 13 bases between. CDR3 size: 13 residues. This clonotype showed up just a few times. Its antigen is as yet unknown.

The sequenced sample consisted of blood. The source is an older man in good health. The chain combines TRBV20-1 with TRBJ2-7, with D maybe TRBD2 (7 bases). This CDR3 is CSGGGPSSYEQYF. The CDR3 nucleotides read TGCAGTGGGGGGGGGCCCAGCTCCTACGAGCAGTACTTC.